A single sample gave rise to the 12 T cell receptor beta chains below, sequenced in a study of cytomegalovirus exposure and HLA in healthy donors. 60 Vbeta and 13 Jbeta primers were used in PCR. Only in-frame clones appear in the TCRdb table, and some are missing; sequencing was by immunoSEQ multiplex PCR. The repertoire holds 200,000 to 250,000 clones, with around 80% as singletons. Material: PBMCs. The receptor set was obtained from a woman in her thirties or forties in good health and CMV-seropositive.

The gene calls are TRBV7-9 and TRBJ2-3; maybe TRBD1 (6 bases). Germline V gene lookup returns CDR1 SEHNR and CDR2 FQNEAQ (reference sequence). Trimming pared 5 bases from V and 0 bases from J, leaving 15 bases between. There are 16 residues in the CDR3. CDR3 protein: CASSQPGQISTDTQYF. The CDR3 DNA reads as TGTGCCAGCAGCCAGCCCGGACAGATAAGCACAGATACGCAGTATTTT.

The chain links TRBV6-6 to TRBJ2-3; no definite D call. The CDR3 has 12 residues. CDR1 is MNHNY, CDR2 SVGAGI, per germline (reference sequence). Trimming cost V 5 bases and J 6 bases, with 9 bases left between them. Here the CDR3 reads CASSLRQDTQYF. CDR3 DNA: TGTGCCAGCAGTCTCAGGCAGGATACGCAGTATTTT.

The V gene is TRBV25-1, the J gene TRBJ1-5; D is uncertain. The length of the CDR3 is 16 residues. Germline loops: CDR1 MGHDK, CDR2 SYGVNS. The germline V and J ends were trimmed by 4 bases and 4 bases, with 17 bases remaining between them. The CDR3 bases are TGTGCCAGCAGTGGGAGTCTAATGCGGGGTAATCAGCCCCAGCATTTT. Its protein product is CASSGSLMRGNQPQHF.

This rearrangement joins TRBV10-2 to TRBJ1-1, with 8 nucleotides matching TRBD1. Per germline, CDR1 WSHSY and CDR2 SAAADI. V gave up 10 bases and J gave up 6 bases; unmatched junction bases: 7. The CDR3 covers 12 residues. Here the CDR3 reads CATLTGDAEAFF. The DNA of the CDR3 is TGCGCCACTTTGACAGGGGATGCTGAAGCTTTCTTT.

The chain employs TRBV7-2 and TRBJ2-7; 13 bases match TRBD2. V was clipped by 5 bases and J by 3 bases; unmatched bases: 7. The germline gives CDR1 SGHTA, CDR2 FQGNSA. CDR3 length equals 16 residues. CDR3 nucleotide sequence: TGTGCCAGCAGCCGAGGACTAGCGGGGGTATTCTACGAGCAGTACTTC. Amino acid sequence: CASSRGLAGVFYEQYF.

This chain connects TRBV6-6 to TRBJ1-1; tentative D call: TRBD1 (5 bases). The V gene lost 7 bases and the J gene lost 5 bases, with 14 bases spanning the gap. The V gene's germline CDR1 is MNHNY and CDR2 SVGAGI (reference sequence). The CDR3 is 13 residues long. CDR3 coding DNA: TGTGCCAGCACTGGCAGGGCCATGACTGAAGCTTTCTTT. Protein sequence: CASTGRAMTEAFF.

The chain recombines TRBV29-1 with TRBJ1-2; 7 nucleotides agree with TRBD1. The CDR3 is made up of 14 amino acids. V shed 6 bases and J 8 bases; nucleotides not matched to a gene: 15. Germline-derived CDR1 and CDR2 are SQVTM and ANQGSEA. The CDR3 spells CSVNEGASFGGYTF. In DNA form, the CDR3 reads TGCAGCGTGAATGAGGGGGCCTCCTTCGGGGGCTACACCTTC.

The gene calls are TRBV5-4 and TRBJ2-3, with 9 nucleotides matching TRBD2. Germline V lookup: CDR1 SGHNT, CDR2 YYREEE (reference sequence). J gave up 3 bases and V 0 bases, and 5 bases lay outside the gene matches. The CDR3 loop spans 16 amino acids. The CDR3 nucleotides read TGTGCCAGCAGCTTGGGGTTAGCGGGGGTTACAGATACGCAGTATTTT. Encoded protein: CASSLGLAGVTDTQYF.

This chain links TRBV19 with TRBJ1-1; no definite D call. The germline gives CDR1 LNHDA, CDR2 SQIVND (reference sequence). V was clipped by 1 base and J by 5 bases, with 8 bases between them. CDR3 length equals 13 residues. The CDR3 DNA reads as TGTGCCAGTAGTATAGGAGCGGAAACTGAAGCTTTCTTT. Its protein is CASSIGAETEAFF.

Turning to this clone: The same CDR3 arises from other DNA sequences in this sample as well. The chain carries TRBV7-2 and TRBJ2-1; TRBD2 agrees at 11 bases. With 0 bases clipped from V and 7 bases from J, the junction kept 5 bases outside the gene matches. Germline-derived CDR1 and CDR2 are SGHTA and FQGNSA. This CDR3 is built from 16 residues. As DNA, the CDR3 is TGTGCCAGCAGCTTAGCGGGGCTAGCGGGGGGTAATGAGCAGTTCTTC. As protein: CASSLAGLAGGNEQFF.

This sequence joins TRBV5-4 and TRBJ2-2; the match to TRBD1 covers 7 bases. This CDR3 contains 16 residues. After removal of 4 bases from V and 4 bases from J, the junction contained 10 bases not matched to a gene. The germline gives CDR1 SGHNT, CDR2 YYREEE (reference sequence). The CDR3 protein is CASSPSGQTSTGELFF. Written as DNA, the CDR3 is TGTGCCAGCAGCCCCTCGGGACAGACCTCCACCGGGGAGCTGTTTTTT.

The chain uses TRBV15 and TRBJ2-3; TRBD2 matches at 8 bases. Germline V gives CDR1 LNHNV, CDR2 YYDKDF (reference sequence). The CDR3 length is 15 residues. J gave up 6 bases and V 2 bases, and 7 bases lay outside the gene matches. The CDR3 DNA follows: TGTGCCACCAGCAGAAATAGCGGGGACGGGGATACGCAGTATTTT. Amino acid sequence: CATSRNSGDGDTQYF. Variable domain in full (rest from reference TRBV15 and TRBJ2-3): DAMVIQNPRYQVTQFGKPVTLSCSQTLNHNVMYWYQQKSSQAPKLLFHYYDKDFNNEADTPDNFQSRRPNTSFCFLDIRSPGLGDTAMYLCATSRNSGDGDTQYFGPGTRLTVL.